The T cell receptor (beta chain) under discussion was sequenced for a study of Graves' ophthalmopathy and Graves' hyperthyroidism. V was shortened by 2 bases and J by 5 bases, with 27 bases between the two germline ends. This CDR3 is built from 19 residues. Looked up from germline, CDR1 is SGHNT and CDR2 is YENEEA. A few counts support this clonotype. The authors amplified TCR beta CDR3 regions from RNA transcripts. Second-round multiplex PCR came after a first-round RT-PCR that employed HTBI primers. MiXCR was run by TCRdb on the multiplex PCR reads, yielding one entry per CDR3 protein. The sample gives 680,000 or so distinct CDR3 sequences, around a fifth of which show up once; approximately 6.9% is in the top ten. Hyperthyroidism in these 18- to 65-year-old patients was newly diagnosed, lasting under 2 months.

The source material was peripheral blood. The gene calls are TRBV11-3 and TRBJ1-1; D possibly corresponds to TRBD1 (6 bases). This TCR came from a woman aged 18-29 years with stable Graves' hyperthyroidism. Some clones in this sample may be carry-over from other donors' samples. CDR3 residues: CASSLNPRAGGAGGTEAFF. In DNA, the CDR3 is TGTGCCAGCAGCTTAAATCCGAGGGCGGGGGGCGCCGGGGGAACTGAAGCTTTCTTT.